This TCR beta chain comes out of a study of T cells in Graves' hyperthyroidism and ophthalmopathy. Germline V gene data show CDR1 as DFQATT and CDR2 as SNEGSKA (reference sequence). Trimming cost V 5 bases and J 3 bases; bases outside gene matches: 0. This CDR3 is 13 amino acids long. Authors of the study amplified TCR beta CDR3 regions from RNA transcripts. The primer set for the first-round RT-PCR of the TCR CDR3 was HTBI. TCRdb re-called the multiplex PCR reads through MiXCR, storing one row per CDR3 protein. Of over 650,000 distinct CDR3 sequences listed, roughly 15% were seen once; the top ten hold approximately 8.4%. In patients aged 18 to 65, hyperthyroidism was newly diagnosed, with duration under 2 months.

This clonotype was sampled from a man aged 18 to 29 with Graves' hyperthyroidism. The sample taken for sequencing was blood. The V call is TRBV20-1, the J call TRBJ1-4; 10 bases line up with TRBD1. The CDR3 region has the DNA TGCAGTGCTGACAGGGGGCCTAATGAAAAACTGTTTTTT. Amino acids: CSADRGPNEKLFF.